The following is a TCR beta chain sequence with its context. The record originates from a study of CDR3 diversity in severe acne. Each CDR3 protein gets one entry after TCRdb re-called the PCR reads with MiXCR. The repertoire has approximately 90,000 distinct CDR3 sequences, about 50% of them found once; the top ten carry roughly a tenth. Germline V gene data show CDR1 as SEHNR and CDR2 as FQNEAQ (reference sequence). The CDR3 covers 16 residues. With 5 bases clipped from V and 4 bases from J, the junction kept 8 bases outside the gene matches. Sequenced: blood. This rearrangement joins TRBV7-9 to TRBJ2-5; 12 nucleotides match TRBD2. The clonotype originates from a male donor in good health, serving as a control. CDR3 nucleotides: TGTGCCAGCAGCCTACCTAGCGGGAGGGCCAGAGAGACCCAGTACTTC. This translates into CASSLPSGRARETQYF.